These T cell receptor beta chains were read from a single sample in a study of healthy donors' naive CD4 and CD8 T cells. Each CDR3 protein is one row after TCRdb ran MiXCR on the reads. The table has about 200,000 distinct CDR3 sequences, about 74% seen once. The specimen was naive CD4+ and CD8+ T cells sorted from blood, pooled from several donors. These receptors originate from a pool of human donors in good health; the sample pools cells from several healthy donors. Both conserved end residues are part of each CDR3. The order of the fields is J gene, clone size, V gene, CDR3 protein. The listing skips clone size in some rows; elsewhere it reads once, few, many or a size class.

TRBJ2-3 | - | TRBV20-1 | CSASPAGVDTQYF
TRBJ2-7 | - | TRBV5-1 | CASSLVPTGVYPTAYEQYF
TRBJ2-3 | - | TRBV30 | CAWSRTGLTDTQYF
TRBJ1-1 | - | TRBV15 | CATSREGQRNTEAFF
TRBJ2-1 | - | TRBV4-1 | CASSQDGGVGQFF
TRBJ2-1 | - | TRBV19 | CASSNPLERGLYNEQFF
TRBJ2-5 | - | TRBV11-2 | CASSLLVVETQYF
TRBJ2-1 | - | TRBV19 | CASSIEGTYNEQFF
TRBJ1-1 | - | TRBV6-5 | CASSYLEGNTEAFF
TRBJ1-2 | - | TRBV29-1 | CSVFDTLRYGYTF
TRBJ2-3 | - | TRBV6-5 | CASSYGGDSTDTQYF
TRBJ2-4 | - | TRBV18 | CASSPQGQVENIQYF
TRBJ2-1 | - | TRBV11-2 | CASSPGRSDEQFF
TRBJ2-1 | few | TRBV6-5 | CASSYDAATSISIEQFF
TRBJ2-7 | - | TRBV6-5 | CASSTDRVGEQYF
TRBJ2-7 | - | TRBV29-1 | CSVGGRQGASEQYF
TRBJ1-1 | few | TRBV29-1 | CSVPGSLSGTEAFF
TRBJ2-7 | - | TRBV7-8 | CASSLAQNYEQYF
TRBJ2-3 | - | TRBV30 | CAWSRASGRLGDTQYF
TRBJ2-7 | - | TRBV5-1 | CASSLQELHEQYF
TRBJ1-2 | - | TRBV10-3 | CAISESRGQAYGYTF
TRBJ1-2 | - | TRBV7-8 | CASSLGQLNYGYTF
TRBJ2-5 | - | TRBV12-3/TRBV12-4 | CASRKQPQETQYF
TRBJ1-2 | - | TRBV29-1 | CSVYIPGLHSRDYGYTF
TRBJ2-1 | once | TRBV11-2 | CASSLFVPVYRPDNEQFF
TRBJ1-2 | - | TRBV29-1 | CSVGFGQGNGYTF
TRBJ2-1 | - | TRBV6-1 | CASRLALSNEQFF
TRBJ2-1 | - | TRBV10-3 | CAIGTAVWAYNEQFF
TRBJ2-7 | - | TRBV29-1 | CSVLDGYEQCF
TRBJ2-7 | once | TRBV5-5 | CASSPTSGRDEQYF
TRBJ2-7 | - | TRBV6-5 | CASRVSWLNSYEQYF
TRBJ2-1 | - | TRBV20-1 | CSARGSVADEQFF
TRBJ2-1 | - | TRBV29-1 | CSVDNSGRNYNEQFF
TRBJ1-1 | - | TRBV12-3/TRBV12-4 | CASSFPTGMYTEAFF
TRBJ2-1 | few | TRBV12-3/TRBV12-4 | CASSPRLAVSYNEQFF
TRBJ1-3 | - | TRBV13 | CASSLEGSGNTIYF
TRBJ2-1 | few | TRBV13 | CASSFAGNEQFF
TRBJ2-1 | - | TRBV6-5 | CASSYGTGIYNEQFF
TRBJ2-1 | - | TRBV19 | CASSMGQPYNEQFF
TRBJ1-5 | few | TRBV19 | CASTESNQPQHF
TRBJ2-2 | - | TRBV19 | CASSIDTLSHRTVNTGELFF
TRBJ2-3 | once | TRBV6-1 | CASSEPGLATDTQYF
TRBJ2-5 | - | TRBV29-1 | CSVEARKIQETQYF